This section outlines one T cell receptor (beta chain) sequence together with its context. Its antigen is currently unknown. Amplified regions were TCR beta CDR3 sequences from RNA transcripts. The TCR CDR3 first-round RT-PCR relied on the HTBI primer set. In TCRdb, the multiplex PCR reads were re-called with MiXCR into one record per CDR3 protein. The sample includes fewer than 350,000 distinct CDR3 sequences, about 15% of them seen just once. The CDR3 runs 14 residues. The V segment lost 10 bases and the J segment 0 bases; nucleotides outside the gene matches: 2. Germline CDR1 reads ENHRY; CDR2 reads SYGVKD. These data come from a study of T cells in Graves' hyperthyroidism and ophthalmopathy. Study-wide points: A model of 13 V-J features distinguished ophthalmopathy from stable hyperthyroidism.

The sequenced sample consisted of blood. This TCR derives from a woman between 45 and 65 years old with Graves' hyperthyroidism that later progressed to Graves' ophthalmopathy. The chain carries TRBV10-3 and TRBJ2-6; 8 bases are shared with TRBD2. The CDR3 bases are TGTGCCACCCGGGAGGGCTCTGGGGCCAACGTCCTGACTTTC. Its translation is CATREGSGANVLTF.